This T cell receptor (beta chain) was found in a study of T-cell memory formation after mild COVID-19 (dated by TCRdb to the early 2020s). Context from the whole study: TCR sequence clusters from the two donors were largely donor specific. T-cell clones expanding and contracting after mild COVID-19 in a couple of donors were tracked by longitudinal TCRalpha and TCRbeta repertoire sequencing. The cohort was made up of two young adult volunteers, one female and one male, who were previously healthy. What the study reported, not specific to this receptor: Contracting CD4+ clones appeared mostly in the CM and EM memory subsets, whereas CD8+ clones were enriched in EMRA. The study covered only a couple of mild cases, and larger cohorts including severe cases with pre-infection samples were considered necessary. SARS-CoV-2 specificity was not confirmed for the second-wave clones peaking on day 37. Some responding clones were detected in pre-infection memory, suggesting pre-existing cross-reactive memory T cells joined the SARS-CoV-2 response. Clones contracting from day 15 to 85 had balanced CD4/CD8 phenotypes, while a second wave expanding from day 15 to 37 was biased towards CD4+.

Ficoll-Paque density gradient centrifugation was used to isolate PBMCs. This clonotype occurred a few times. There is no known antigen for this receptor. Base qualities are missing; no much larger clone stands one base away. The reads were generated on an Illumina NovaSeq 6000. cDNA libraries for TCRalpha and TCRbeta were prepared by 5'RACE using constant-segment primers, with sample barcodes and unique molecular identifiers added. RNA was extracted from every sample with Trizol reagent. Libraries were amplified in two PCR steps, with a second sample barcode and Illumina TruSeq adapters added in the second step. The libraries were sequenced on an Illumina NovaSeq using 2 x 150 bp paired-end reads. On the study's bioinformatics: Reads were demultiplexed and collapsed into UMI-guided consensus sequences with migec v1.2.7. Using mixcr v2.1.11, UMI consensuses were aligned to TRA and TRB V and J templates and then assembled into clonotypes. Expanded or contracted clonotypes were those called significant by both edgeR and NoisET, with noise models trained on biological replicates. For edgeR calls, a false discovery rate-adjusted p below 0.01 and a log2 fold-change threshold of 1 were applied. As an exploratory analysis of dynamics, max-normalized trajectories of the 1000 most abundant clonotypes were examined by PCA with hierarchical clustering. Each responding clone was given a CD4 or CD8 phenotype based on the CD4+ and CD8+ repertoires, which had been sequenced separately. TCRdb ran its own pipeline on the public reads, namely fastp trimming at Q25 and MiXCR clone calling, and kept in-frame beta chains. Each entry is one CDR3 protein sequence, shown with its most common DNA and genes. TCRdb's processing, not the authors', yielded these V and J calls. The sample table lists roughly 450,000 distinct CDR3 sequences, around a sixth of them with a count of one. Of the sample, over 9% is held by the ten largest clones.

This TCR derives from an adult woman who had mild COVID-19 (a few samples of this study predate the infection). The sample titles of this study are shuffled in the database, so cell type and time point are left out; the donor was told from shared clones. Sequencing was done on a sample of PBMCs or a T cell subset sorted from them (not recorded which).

The DNA reads as follows: TGCAGTGCTAGCCCCGGCACAGATACGCAGTATTTT. Its coded protein is CSASPGTDTQYF. Rearrangement joined TRBV20-1 to TRBJ2-3; a confident D gene designation cannot be given. Spanning cysteine to phenylalanine, the CDR3 consists of 12 amino acids. Solely the CDR3 DNA is kept, with 36 bases framed from the first base. Taken from the germline V gene (reference sequence), the CDR1 and CDR2 loops are DFQATT and SNEGSKA. V was cut back by 3 bases and J by 1 base, leaving a gap of 5 bases between them.